The 9 T cell receptor beta chains in this list originate from one sample, sequenced in a study of cytomegalovirus exposure and HLA in healthy donors. Clones were read by immunoSEQ multiplex PCR, and TCRdb kept only the in-frame ones, dropping some. The profile shows roughly 150,000 clones, more than 75% of them singletons. Input material: PBMCs. The receptors stem from a man between 18 and 29 years old in good health and CMV-seronegative.

The gene calls are TRBV7-9 and TRBJ2-7, with TRBD1 identical over 9 bases. This CDR3 has 17 residues. The germline V gene has CDR1 SEHNR and CDR2 FQNEAQ (reference sequence). With 5 bases clipped from V and 3 bases from J, the junction kept 14 bases outside the gene matches. CDR3 protein: CASSPVGQGFPDYEQYF. CDR3 DNA sequence: TGTGCCAGCAGCCCAGTGGGACAGGGATTCCCAGACTACGAGCAGTACTTC.

The V gene is TRBV9, the J gene TRBJ1-2; TRBD1 agrees at 10 bases. Trimming cost V 0 bases and J 6 bases; bases outside gene matches: 11. Germline V CDR1 and CDR2: SGDLS, YYNGEE. The CDR3 is 17 residues long. The CDR3 here is CASSVGGQGPRVDGYTF. The CDR3 DNA follows: TGTGCCAGCAGCGTAGGGGGACAGGGGCCCAGGGTGGATGGCTACACCTTC. Using reference TRBV9 and TRBJ1-2 for the parts outside the CDR3, the full variable domain is DSGVTQTPKHLITATGQRVTLRCSPRSGDLSVYWYQQSLDQGLQFLIQYYNGEERAKGNILERFSAQQFPDLHSELNLSSLELGDSALYFCASSVGGQGPRVDGYTFGSGTRLTVV.

This clone was seen only once. The rearrangement links TRBV6-5 to TRBJ1-2; TRBD1 aligns across 7 bases. The CDR3 is 12 residues long. The V gene end was trimmed by 6 bases and the J gene end by 7 bases; junction bases not matched to a gene: 5. CDR1 MNHEY and CDR2 SVGAGI come from the germline V gene. The CDR3 reads CASRIGTAGYTF. The CDR3 DNA is TGTGCCAGCAGGATCGGGACAGCTGGCTACACCTTC.

The chain uses TRBV5-1 and TRBJ2-1; 10 bases line up with TRBD2. CDR1 is SGHRS, CDR2 YFSETQ, per germline. CDR3 length: 16 amino acids. V shed 2 bases, J shed 4 bases, and the junction held 6 bases outside the gene matches. The CDR3 is CASSLTGLAAYNEQFF. Written as DNA, the CDR3 is TGCGCCAGCAGCTTAACCGGACTAGCGGCGTACAATGAGCAGTTCTTC.

The chain carries TRBV28 and TRBJ2-3; TRBD2 matches at 13 bases. This CDR3 is built from 14 residues. CDR1 is MDHEN and CDR2 is SYDVKM in the germline V gene. The ends lost 4 bases at V and 8 bases at J; junction bases unmatched: 3. For the CDR3, the DNA is TGTGCCAGCAGTTCGACTAGCGGGGGGTCTACGCAGTATTTT. As protein: CASSSTSGGSTQYF.

The V gene is TRBV6-5, the J gene TRBJ2-7, with a possible D match to TRBD2 (5 bases). Looked up from germline, CDR1 is MNHEY and CDR2 is SVGAGI. CDR3 length: 14 residues. V shed 2 bases and J shed 1 base, with 9 bases lying between them. CDR3 residues: CASSYGRGSYEQYV. CDR3 DNA sequence: TGTGCCAGCAGTTACGGACGGGGATCCTACGAGCAGTACGTC.

The V gene is TRBV6-5, the J gene TRBJ1-5; 10 positions agree with TRBD1. The CDR3 is made up of 14 amino acids. V trimming: 2 bases; J trimming: 7 bases; junction bases outside the gene matches: 2. Per the germline V gene, CDR1 is MNHEY and CDR2 is SVGAGI. CDR3 sequence: CASSYRTGGQPQHF. The CDR3 DNA reads as TGTGCCAGCAGTTACCGGACAGGGGGGCAGCCCCAGCATTTT.

The V and J genes are TRBV5-1 and TRBJ2-7; TRBD1 aligns across 7 bases. Germline V lookup: CDR1 SGHRS, CDR2 YFSETQ. The CDR3 sequence is 13 residues long. Trimming removed 4 bases from V and 3 bases from J; junction bases left unmatched: 4. The CDR3: CASSPRTGYEQYF. The DNA for the CDR3 is TGCGCCAGCAGCCCGCGGACAGGCTACGAGCAGTACTTC. Full variable domain (outside the CDR3, taken from reference TRBV5-1 and TRBJ2-7): KAGVTQTPRYLIKTRGQQVTLSCSPISGHRSVSWYQQTPGQGLQFLFEYFSETQRNKGNFPGRFSGRQFSNSRSEMNVSTLELGDSALYLCASSPRTGYEQYFGPGTRLTVT.

This chain connects TRBV30 to TRBJ2-7; TRBD1 aligns across 8 bases. CDR3 size: 14 residues. The germline V gene has CDR1 GTSNPN and CDR2 SVGIG (reference sequence). V was clipped by 2 bases and J by 5 bases; unmatched bases: 8. The CDR3 DNA follows: TGTGCCTGGAGTAGGGGCAGGGGGCTGGACGAGCAGTACGTC. Protein sequence: CAWSRGRGLDEQYV.